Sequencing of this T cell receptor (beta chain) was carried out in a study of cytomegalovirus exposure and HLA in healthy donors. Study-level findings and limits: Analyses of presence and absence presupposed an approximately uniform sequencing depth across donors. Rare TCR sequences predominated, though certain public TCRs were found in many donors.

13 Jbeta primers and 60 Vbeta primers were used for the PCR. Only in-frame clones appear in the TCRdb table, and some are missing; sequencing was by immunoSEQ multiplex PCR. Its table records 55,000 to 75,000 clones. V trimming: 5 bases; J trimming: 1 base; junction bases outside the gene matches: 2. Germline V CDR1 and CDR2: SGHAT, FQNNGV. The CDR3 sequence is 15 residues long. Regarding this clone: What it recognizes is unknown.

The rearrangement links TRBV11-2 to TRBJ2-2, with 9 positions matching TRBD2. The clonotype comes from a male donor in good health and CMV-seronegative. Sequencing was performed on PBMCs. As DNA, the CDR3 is TGTGCCAGCAGCCTTAGCGGGGGGAACACCGGGGAGCTGTTTTTT. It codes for CASSLSGGNTGELFF.